This T cell receptor (beta chain) was recovered during a study of post-analysis software for immune sequencing data. Overall study context: The courses of disease that were included comprised relapsing-remitting, secondary progressive and progressive-relapsing multiple sclerosis. Study-wide points: Controls' normalized Chao1 diversity significantly exceeded that of multiple sclerosis patients. Patients carried roughly five TRBV segments more frequently than controls did, and TRBV5-6, TRBV5-1 and TRBV20-1 were among them.

The CDR3 length is 14 residues. Germline V gene lookup returns CDR1 SGHRS and CDR2 YFSETQ. Prepared libraries of TCR beta cDNA carried unique molecular identifiers. T cells, roughly 0.95 to 10 million of them, yielded roughly 470,000 cDNA molecules. One entry per CDR3 protein, called by TCRdb with MiXCR from the PCR reads. This table holds 150,000 to 200,000 distinct CDR3 sequences, about 29% found once. About this clonotype itself: Its antigen is unknown. This could be a read error, since a much larger clone is one nucleotide away.

Material: blood. V gene TRBV5-1 combines with J gene TRBJ2-1; TRBD2 aligns across 7 bases. The TCR originated in a girl aged 5-17 years with multiple sclerosis. The CDR3 region is CASSLSGAYNGQFF. For the CDR3, the DNA is TGCGCCAGCAGCTTAAGCGGGGCCTACAATGGGCAGTTCTTC.